This T cell receptor beta chain was documented in a study of metastatic and nonmetastatic thyroid tumors. Study background: Malignant thyroid and benign thyroid patients provided blood and tumor or nodule tissue whose repertoires were compared. Study-level points and caveats: Malignant thyroid tumors reportedly exceeded benign nodules significantly in TCR beta diversity, with the difference appearing in blood and tumor.

Thyroid surgery had not been preceded by any treatment in any patient. This clone was detected ten times or more. The antigen is undetermined. In the original workflow: Variation in CDR3 across clinicopathological groups served as the basis for constructing a distant-metastasis classifier in papillary thyroid cancer. Through MiXCR, TCRdb re-clonotyped the PCR reads. What appears here as the V and J calls and clone size reflects TCRdb's work, not the paper's. The sample shows approximately 70,000 clones, more than 3.5% of them seen only once. The sample was blood. This sequence originates from a female donor with papillary thyroid cancer or a benign thyroid nodule (not recorded which). Some clones in this sample may be carry-over from other donors' samples.

The CDR3 nucleotides read TGTGCCAGCAGCCCCTCGACTAGCAGGGTCGGGGAGCTGTTTTTT. This gives the protein CASSPSTSRVGELFF. The rearrangement uses TRBV3-1 and TRBJ2-2, with 7 bases aligning to TRBD2. Germline V gives CDR1 LGHDT, CDR2 YNNKEL (reference sequence). The junction had 9 bases not matched to a gene; V was cut back by 4 bases and J by 7 bases. The CDR3 has 15 amino acids.